These 9 T cell receptor beta chains share one sample of origin, sequenced in a study of PD-L1 blockade in urothelial cancer. The time point: pretreatment peripheral blood. Sequenced by immunoSEQ multiplex PCR; TCRdb stores in-frame clones only, minus some. Here the sample spans approximately 63,000 clones, approximately 75% being singletons. The specimen was PBMCs, collected around atezolizumab (anti-PD-L1) treatment. Receptors were obtained from a man aged 65 to 79 with urothelial cancer.

V is TRBV19 and J is TRBJ2-7; 8 nucleotides align to TRBD2. Unmatched junction bases numbered 6, after V lost 5 bases and J lost 3 bases. The CDR3 is 14 amino acids. Germline V lookup: CDR1 LNHDA, CDR2 SQIVND (reference sequence). CDR3 in amino acids: CASSEASGYYEQYF. CDR3 nucleotide sequence: TGTGCCAGTAGTGAAGCTAGCGGGTACTACGAGCAGTACTTC.

This clone was counted a few times. The chain employs TRBV11-2 and TRBJ2-7; no firm D call. The germline CDR1 and CDR2 sequences are SGHAT and FQNNGV. This CDR3 has 14 amino acids. Trimming cost V 5 bases and J 2 bases, with 13 bases left between them. CDR3 sequence (DNA): TGTGCCAGCAGCACGACCCGGGTCACCTACGAGCAGTACTTC. This encodes CASSTTRVTYEQYF.

The V call is TRBV9, the J call TRBJ2-5; tentatively, D is TRBD1 (6 bases). This CDR3 region has 15 residues. Trimming removed 3 bases at V and 11 bases at J, with 23 bases between. The germline CDR1 and CDR2 sequences are SGDLS and YYNGEE. DNA for the CDR3: TGTGCCAGCAGCGCAGAACCGGGACCCGAGGGGGAGCAGTACTTC. This sequence encodes CASSAEPGPEGEQYF.

This clone was counted once. The chain uses TRBV12-5 and TRBJ1-1; D unresolved. The CDR3 totals 14 residues. The V gene's germline CDR1 is LGHNT and CDR2 FRNRAP. Trimming pared 7 bases from V and 3 bases from J, leaving 15 bases between. Here the CDR3 reads CASAGETAYTEAFF. CDR3 DNA sequence: TGTGCTAGTGCCGGGGAGACGGCATACACTGAAGCTTTCTTT. The full variable domain, in which reference TRBV12-5 and TRBJ1-1 provide the parts outside the CDR3, is DARVTQTPRHKVTEMGQEVTMRCQPILGHNTVFWYRQTMMQGLELLAYFRNRAPLDDSGMPKDRFSAEMPDATLATLKIQPSEPRDSAVYFCASAGETAYTEAFFGQGTRLTVV.

Ten or more counts support this clone. This sequence joins TRBV7-9 and TRBJ2-5, with D maybe TRBD2 (5 bases). Germline V gene data show CDR1 as SEHNR and CDR2 as FQNEAQ (reference sequence). V dropped 1 base and J dropped 5 bases, with 14 bases sitting between them. The CDR3 covers 15 residues. The CDR3 sequence: CASSLDGESVETQYF. CDR3 coding DNA: TGTGCCAGCAGCTTAGACGGGGAGTCGGTGGAGACCCAGTACTTC.

This chain uses TRBV2 with TRBJ2-2; 8 bases fit TRBD2. Trimming took 4 bases from V and 0 from J; bases not matched to a gene: 1. Germline CDR1 is SNHLY and CDR2 is FYNNEI. This CDR3 comprises 15 residues. The CDR3 DNA sequence: TGTGCCAGCAGTGGACTAGCGTCGAACACCGGGGAGCTGTTTTTT. Encoded protein: CASSGLASNTGELFF.

The V call is TRBV27, the J call TRBJ1-2; D remains unclear. Germline-derived CDR1 and CDR2 are MNHEY and SMNVEV (reference sequence). The length of the CDR3 is 16 residues. V was pared by 5 bases and J by 3 bases, with 19 bases between. The CDR3 reads CASSPIRGSGDYGYTF. The CDR3 nucleotides read TGTGCCAGCAGTCCAATACGGGGATCCGGGGACTATGGCTACACCTTC.

The chain links TRBV7-9 to TRBJ2-1; 9 bases match TRBD2. CDR1 and CDR2 from the germline V gene are SEHNR and FQNEAQ (reference sequence). This CDR3 has 15 amino acids. V gave up 5 bases and J gave up 7 bases; unmatched junction bases: 9. In DNA, the CDR3 is TGTGCCAGCAGCCCGACTAGCGGCCACCCAAATGAGCAGTTCTTC. It yields the protein CASSPTSGHPNEQFF.

The rearrangement joins TRBV6-5 to TRBJ2-7; 7 nucleotides line up with TRBD2. Looked up from germline, CDR1 is MNHEY and CDR2 is SVGAGI. CDR3 length: 13 residues. V trimming: 3 bases; J trimming: 8 bases; junction bases outside the gene matches: 7. The CDR3: CASSYGGGGQQYF. The CDR3 DNA reads as TGTGCCAGCAGTTATGGCGGGGGAGGACAGCAGTACTTC.